These T cell receptor beta chains were read from a single sample in a study of regulatory T cells in long-lasting Graves disease. TCRdb reanalysed the multiplex PCR reads using MiXCR and keeps one entry per CDR3 protein. This repertoire shows 360,000 or so distinct CDR3 sequences, more than 20% found once; its top ten account for approximately 28%. Here the sequenced sample was peripheral blood mononuclear cells (PBMCs), taken when the disease was refractory, from a patient treated with antithyroid drugs. These TCRs come from a woman between 40 and 55 years old with Graves disease. The CDR3 runs from the conserved cysteine through the conserved F or W. Fields, in order: CDR3 DNA, CDR3 protein, J gene, D gene, V gene, clone size. D genes are given only for firm matches. Part of the rows lack a size; the others show once, few, many or a class for expanded clones.

cdr3_nt: TGTGCCAGCAGCCCGTCCGGGACATCACATGCTAACTATGGCTACACCTTC
cdr3_aa: CASSPSGTSHANYGYTF
j_call: TRBJ1-2
d_call: NA
v_call: TRBV9
clone_size: NA

cdr3_nt: TGTGCCAGCAGGAGATCCAAAGAGACCCAGTACTTC
cdr3_aa: CASRRSKETQYF
j_call: TRBJ2-5
d_call: NA
v_call: TRBV2
clone_size: many

cdr3_nt: TGTGCCAGCAGTACTGACAGGGGCCGCTCCATCTCCACCGGGGAGCTGTTTTTT
cdr3_aa: CASSTDRGRSISTGELFF
j_call: TRBJ2-2
d_call: TRBD1
v_call: TRBV6-1
clone_size: many

cdr3_nt: TGTGCCAGCAGTTTACAGGAGGGGGGCTACACCTTC
cdr3_aa: CASSLQEGGYTF
j_call: TRBJ1-2
d_call: NA
v_call: TRBV28
clone_size: many

cdr3_nt: TGTGCCAGCAGTTTCCACAGTGGAGGGAACTATAATTCACCCCTCCACTTT
cdr3_aa: CASSFHSGGNYNSPLHF
j_call: TRBJ1-6
d_call: NA
v_call: TRBV27
clone_size: many

cdr3_nt: TGTGCCACTCAACTAGCGGGTAGCTCCTACGAGCAGTACTTC
cdr3_aa: CATQLAGSSYEQYF
j_call: TRBJ2-7
d_call: TRBD2
v_call: TRBV10-3
clone_size: few

cdr3_nt: TGTGCCAGCAGCCCACTACGGACTCTTTCATTAGCCAAAAACATTCAGTACTTC
cdr3_aa: CASSPLRTLSLAKNIQYF
j_call: TRBJ2-4
d_call: NA
v_call: TRBV6-1
clone_size: NA

cdr3_nt: TGTGCCAGCAGTTTATGGTCCGCGGGGTCCTACGAGCAGTACTTC
cdr3_aa: CASSLWSAGSYEQYF
j_call: TRBJ2-7
d_call: NA
v_call: TRBV28
clone_size: many

cdr3_nt: TGTGCCAGCAGGGCAGGGTACAATGAGCAGTTCTTC
cdr3_aa: CASRAGYNEQFF
j_call: TRBJ2-1
d_call: NA
v_call: TRBV7-9
clone_size: NA

cdr3_nt: TGCAGTGCTAGAGGTGGAAATGAGCAGTTCTTC
cdr3_aa: CSARGGNEQFF
j_call: TRBJ2-1
d_call: NA
v_call: TRBV20-1
clone_size: NA

cdr3_nt: TGCGCCAGCAGCCCGGTTCAGGGGGCTGGGGAGACCCAGTACTTC
cdr3_aa: CASSPVQGAGETQYF
j_call: TRBJ2-5
d_call: TRBD1
v_call: TRBV5-1
clone_size: NA

cdr3_nt: TGTGCCAGCAGCGTAGTTGGGAATCAGCCCCAGCATTTT
cdr3_aa: CASSVVGNQPQHF
j_call: TRBJ1-5
d_call: NA
v_call: TRBV9
clone_size: few

cdr3_nt: TGTGCCATCAGCGGAGGGACAGCCCCGGAGGGGACCCAGTACTTC
cdr3_aa: CAISGGTAPEGTQYF
j_call: TRBJ2-5
d_call: NA
v_call: TRBV10-3
clone_size: NA

cdr3_nt: TGTGCCAGCAGCTATAGGACAGTTAAGAACACTGAAGCTTTCTTT
cdr3_aa: CASSYRTVKNTEAFF
j_call: TRBJ1-1
d_call: NA
v_call: TRBV13
clone_size: many

cdr3_nt: TGCGCCAGCAGCCCAAGGCCAGCGGGGGCTTCTGGGGCCAACGTCCTGACTTTC
cdr3_aa: CASSPRPAGASGANVLTF
j_call: TRBJ2-6
d_call: TRBD2
v_call: TRBV5-1
clone_size: once

cdr3_nt: TGTGCCAGCCACCGGGCGGGAGACTCCTACGAGCAGTACTTC
cdr3_aa: CASHRAGDSYEQYF
j_call: TRBJ2-7
d_call: TRBD2
v_call: TRBV6-1
clone_size: many

cdr3_nt: TGTGCCAGCCACAGGGTAACCAACACTGAAGCTTTCTTT
cdr3_aa: CASHRVTNTEAFF
j_call: TRBJ1-1
d_call: NA
v_call: TRBV2
clone_size: many

cdr3_nt: TGTGCCAGCAGCGCGAATCCCGGGACAGCAAGTTCCTATGGCTACACCTTC
cdr3_aa: CASSANPGTASSYGYTF
j_call: TRBJ1-2
d_call: TRBD1
v_call: TRBV9
clone_size: many

cdr3_nt: TGTGCCGCCAACAGGGACACCGGGGAGCTGTTTTTT
cdr3_aa: CAANRDTGELFF
j_call: TRBJ2-2
d_call: NA
v_call: TRBV11-2
clone_size: many

cdr3_nt: TGCGCCAGCAGCTCAAACAGAGTGAACACTGAAGCTTTCTTT
cdr3_aa: CASSSNRVNTEAFF
j_call: TRBJ1-1
d_call: NA
v_call: TRBV5-1
clone_size: many

cdr3_nt: TGTGCCAGCAATACACTAGCAGCCACAGATACGCAGTATTTT
cdr3_aa: CASNTLAATDTQYF
j_call: TRBJ2-3
d_call: NA
v_call: TRBV24-1
clone_size: NA

cdr3_nt: TGTGCCTGGAGTGCTTGGGGCCGGCACGAGACCCAGTACTTC
cdr3_aa: CAWSAWGRHETQYF
j_call: TRBJ2-5
d_call: NA
v_call: TRBV30
clone_size: NA

cdr3_nt: TGCAGTGCTGGGGACAGTATGATTACTGAAGCTTTCTTT
cdr3_aa: CSAGDSMITEAFF
j_call: TRBJ1-1
d_call: TRBD1
v_call: TRBV20-1
clone_size: many

cdr3_nt: TGCAGTGCTAGACCTAGCGCTTACACCGGGGAGCTGTTTTTT
cdr3_aa: CSARPSAYTGELFF
j_call: TRBJ2-2
d_call: NA
v_call: TRBV20-1
clone_size: many

cdr3_nt: TGTGCCAGCAGCTGGCTACTGCGGGGGGGAGTGTTTGAAGCTTTCTTT
cdr3_aa: CASSWLLRGGVFEAFF
j_call: TRBJ1-1
d_call: NA
v_call: TRBV5-5
clone_size: NA

cdr3_nt: TGCGCCAGCAGCCGAGGACATCGGGACTCTAATGAAAAACTGTTTTTT
cdr3_aa: CASSRGHRDSNEKLFF
j_call: TRBJ1-4
d_call: NA
v_call: TRBV5-1
clone_size: many

cdr3_nt: TGTGCCAGCAGTGAGACAGGGGGCTACGAGACCCAGTACTTC
cdr3_aa: CASSETGGYETQYF
j_call: TRBJ2-5
d_call: TRBD1
v_call: TRBV6-1
clone_size: many

cdr3_nt: TGCGCCAGCAGAACAAGTCCAGGTCCGGGGGAGGTTTGGGACACTGAAGCTTTCTTT
cdr3_aa: CASRTSPGPGEVWDTEAFF
j_call: TRBJ1-1
d_call: NA
v_call: TRBV5-1
clone_size: few

cdr3_nt: TGTGCCAGCAGCTTGAGTCCCAGCGAAGCTTTCTTT
cdr3_aa: CASSLSPSEAFF
j_call: TRBJ1-1
d_call: NA
v_call: TRBV5-4
clone_size: NA

cdr3_nt: TGTGCCAGCAGTGAATGGGGATCAGGGTCCTACGAGCAGTACTTC
cdr3_aa: CASSEWGSGSYEQYF
j_call: TRBJ2-7
d_call: NA
v_call: TRBV2
clone_size: many

cdr3_nt: TGTGCCAGCAGCAATCTAGTCGTCCATGAGCAGTTCTTC
cdr3_aa: CASSNLVVHEQFF
j_call: TRBJ2-1
d_call: NA
v_call: TRBV28
clone_size: NA

cdr3_nt: TGTGCCAGCAGCTTAGCGCACAGGGGCCATGGGGAGACCCAGTACTTC
cdr3_aa: CASSLAHRGHGETQYF
j_call: TRBJ2-5
d_call: TRBD1
v_call: TRBV7-2
clone_size: NA

cdr3_nt: TGCAGTGCTAGAGGCCCGTCCACTGAAGCTTTCTTT
cdr3_aa: CSARGPSTEAFF
j_call: TRBJ1-1
d_call: NA
v_call: TRBV20-1
clone_size: few

cdr3_nt: TGTGCCAGCAGCCGCATCGGAGATCAGCCCCAGCATTTT
cdr3_aa: CASSRIGDQPQHF
j_call: TRBJ1-5
d_call: NA
v_call: TRBV3-1
clone_size: many

cdr3_nt: TGTGCCAGCAGCTTAGCCGGGAGCACCCGCTACGAGCAGTACTTC
cdr3_aa: CASSLAGSTRYEQYF
j_call: TRBJ2-7
d_call: NA
v_call: TRBV11-2
clone_size: NA

cdr3_nt: TGTGCCAGCAGTCGGACAGTCACCGGGGAGCTGTTTTTT
cdr3_aa: CASSRTVTGELFF
j_call: TRBJ2-2
d_call: NA
v_call: TRBV11-2
clone_size: many

cdr3_nt: TGTGCCAGCAGTAGGACTAGCGGGGTTAAATACGAGCAGTACTTC
cdr3_aa: CASSRTSGVKYEQYF
j_call: TRBJ2-7
d_call: TRBD2
v_call: TRBV2
clone_size: many

cdr3_nt: TGCGCCAGCAGCCAAGGAAACCCCATCAACTACCACTACGAGCAGTACTTC
cdr3_aa: CASSQGNPINYHYEQYF
j_call: TRBJ2-7
d_call: NA
v_call: TRBV4-1
clone_size: NA

cdr3_nt: TGTGCCAGCAGTGAAGGGAGGGGTAGCTTCTACGAGCAGTACTTC
cdr3_aa: CASSEGRGSFYEQYF
j_call: TRBJ2-7
d_call: NA
v_call: TRBV2
clone_size: NA

cdr3_nt: TGTGCCAGCAGCAGGGACAGCGCAAGCTCTGGGGCCAACGTCCTGACTTTC
cdr3_aa: CASSRDSASSGANVLTF
j_call: TRBJ2-6
d_call: TRBD1
v_call: TRBV6-1
clone_size: NA

cdr3_nt: TGTGCCAGCAGTCCGAACCGGGTCCCAAGCTCCTACGAGCAGTACTTC
cdr3_aa: CASSPNRVPSSYEQYF
j_call: TRBJ2-7
d_call: NA
v_call: TRBV27
clone_size: many

cdr3_nt: TGTGCCAGCAGCCTGGACCAGAGTGAAGCTTTCTTT
cdr3_aa: CASSLDQSEAFF
j_call: TRBJ1-1
d_call: NA
v_call: TRBV28
clone_size: many

cdr3_nt: TGTGCCAGCAGTTTTGAAGGACAGGGGTATGGCTACACCTTC
cdr3_aa: CASSFEGQGYGYTF
j_call: TRBJ1-2
d_call: TRBD1
v_call: TRBV27
clone_size: many

cdr3_nt: TGTGCCAGCAGTACGGAGACGGAGAGGGCTTTCTTT
cdr3_aa: CASSTETERAFF
j_call: TRBJ1-1
d_call: NA
v_call: TRBV6-1
clone_size: few

cdr3_nt: TGTGCCGGCAGGGGGGCAGGGGCCAACGTCCTGACTTTC
cdr3_aa: CAGRGAGANVLTF
j_call: TRBJ2-6
d_call: NA
v_call: TRBV6-1
clone_size: few

cdr3_nt: TGTGCCAGTAGTATAAGGGGGCGCGATCAGCCCCAGCATTTT
cdr3_aa: CASSIRGRDQPQHF
j_call: TRBJ1-5
d_call: TRBD1
v_call: TRBV19
clone_size: many

cdr3_nt: TGTGCTAGTGCCTTTGGAACGACCGGGGGCAAGGCTGAAGCTTTCTTT
cdr3_aa: CASAFGTTGGKAEAFF
j_call: TRBJ1-1
d_call: NA
v_call: TRBV12-5
clone_size: many

cdr3_nt: TGTGCCAGCAGCCGAAATTCGGGGGCAGGGTGTGACGAGCAGTACTTC
cdr3_aa: CASSRNSGAGCDEQYF
j_call: TRBJ2-7
d_call: NA
v_call: TRBV14
clone_size: few